This T cell receptor beta chain was recovered during a study of human thymus T cells. Study-level findings and limits: Blood and thymic repertoires both appeared biased in V and J gene usage.

Healthy Finnish infants undergoing corrective surgery for congenital heart defects were the donors. A roughly 0.45-1 mL peripheral blood aliquot was taken intraoperatively from four of eight donors. No fixed cell number was used; all available blood leukocytes supplied DNA. TCRdb keeps only in-frame clones here, not all; method: immunoSEQ multiplex PCR. The sample lists roughly 54,000 clones; 94% were seen once. Turning to this clone: Its antigen remains unidentified.

The J segment lost 2 bases and the V segment lost 4 bases, leaving 1 base of the junction unmatched. The CDR3 sequence is 14 residues long. Germline V gene lookup returns CDR1 MNHEY and CDR2 SMNVEV (reference sequence). The sample comprised blood. The TCR originated in a boy less than two years old with a congenital heart defect but otherwise immunologically healthy. V usage is TRBV27 and J usage is TRBJ2-7; 11 bases line up with TRBD1. The CDR3 DNA reads as TGTGCCAGCAGTTGGACAGGGGGCGCCTACGAGCAGTACTTC. Translation gives CASSWTGGAYEQYF.